These 20 T cell receptor beta chains were sequenced from one sample in a study of CD8 T cells in Susac syndrome. Random hexamers were used to reverse transcribe an amount of about 0.45 to 1 ug RNA. Each CDR3 protein gets one entry after TCRdb re-called the immunoSEQ multiplex PCR reads with MiXCR. Seen here are about 430,000 distinct CDR3 sequences, approximately 85% observed once, and the top ten hold 0.09% to 0.15%. Specimen: CD8+ T cells from PBMCs. Receptors originate from a human donor with multiple sclerosis.

J is TRBJ2-2 and V is TRBV27; 8 bases are shared with TRBD2. This CDR3 has 15 amino acids. V shed 6 bases and J 4 bases; nucleotides not matched to a gene: 7. In germline, CDR1 is MNHEY, CDR2 SMNVEV (reference sequence). CDR3 in amino acids: CASRKTSGLTGELFF. In DNA, the CDR3 is TGTGCCAGCAGGAAAACTAGCGGCCTCACCGGGGAGCTGTTTTTT.

The rearrangement links TRBV30 to TRBJ1-1; unclear D gene. Trimming left V 4 bases short and J 11 bases short, with 20 bases between. The CDR3 spans 13 residues. Per the germline V gene, CDR1 is GTSNPN and CDR2 is SVGIG (reference sequence). The CDR3 here is CAWTPSVMMGAFF. The CDR3 DNA sequence: TGTGCCTGGACCCCCTCGGTCATGATGGGGGCTTTCTTT.

The chain carries TRBV12-3 or TRBV12-4 and TRBJ2-2, with TRBD2 identical over 12 bases. CDR3 size: 16 residues. The trim removed 4 bases at V and 7 bases at J, leaving 7 bases unmatched. The CDR3 loop reads CASSSLAGGPIGELFF. Written as DNA, the CDR3 is TGTGCCAGCAGTTCCCTAGCGGGGGGGCCGATCGGGGAGCTGTTTTTT.

V usage is TRBV29-1 and J usage is TRBJ2-2; D call uncertain. The CDR3 is 14 amino acids. Germline V CDR1 and CDR2: SQVTM, ANQGSEA. Trimming left V 3 bases short and J 1 base short, with 9 bases between. The CDR3 DNA sequence: TGCAGCGTTGATTGGACGGGGAACACCGGGGAGCTGTTTTTT. Its protein is CSVDWTGNTGELFF.

DNA for the CDR3: TGTGCCAGTAGTATAATTGGGGTATCCAATCAGCCCCAGCATTTT. As protein: CASSIIGVSNQPQHF. The chain couples TRBV19 to TRBJ1-5; no reliable D call. Germline lookup yields CDR1 LNHDA and CDR2 SQIVND (reference sequence). CDR3 length: 15 amino acids. V gave up 2 bases and J gave up 3 bases, with 11 bases separating them.

This sequence joins TRBV28 and TRBJ1-1; D remains unclear. V lost 6 bases to trimming and J lost 2 bases, with 10 bases between them. In germline, CDR1 is MDHEN, CDR2 SYDVKM. CDR3 length equals 13 residues. The CDR3 here is CASSFTDNTEAFF. The CDR3 DNA is TGTGCCAGCAGCTTCACGGACAACACTGAAGCTTTCTTT.

This clonotype was counted only a few times. The chain is built from TRBV2 and TRBJ1-5; the D gene is possibly TRBD1 (6 bases). Trimming took off 10 bases at V and 6 bases at J, with 19 bases between the two ends. Germline assignment: CDR1 SNHLY and CDR2 FYNNEI. CDR3 length equals 14 residues. CDR3 protein: CATGLGGALQPQHF. CDR3 sequence (DNA): TGTGCCACCGGGTTGGGGGGGGCGCTTCAGCCCCAGCATTTT. Together with reference TRBV2 and TRBJ1-5, the CDR3 gives the full variable domain: EPEVTQTPSHQVTQMGQEVILRCVPISNHLYFYWYRQILGQKVEFLVSFYNNEISEKSEIFDDQFSVERPDGSNFTLKIRSTKLEDSAMYFCATGLGGALQPQHFGDGTRLSIL.

The chain has TRBV4-2 and TRBJ2-1, with D maybe TRBD2 (6 bases). Germline CDR1 is LGHNA and CDR2 is YNFKEQ. V gave up 2 bases and J gave up 2 bases, with 22 bases separating them. The CDR3 is 19 amino acids. The CDR3 here is CASSQQPFSGVPTYNEQFF. CDR3 DNA: TGTGCCAGCAGCCAACAACCTTTTAGCGGAGTGCCTACCTACAATGAGCAGTTCTTC.

The V and J genes are TRBV5-4 and TRBJ1-1; maybe TRBD1 (5 bases). CDR1 and CDR2 from the germline V gene are SGHNT and YYREEE (reference sequence). V lost 4 bases to trimming and J lost 4 bases, with 17 bases between them. CDR3 length equals 15 residues. This chain's CDR3 is CASSPSGHEGTEAFF. The CDR3 region has the DNA TGTGCCAGCAGCCCGTCGGGGCATGAGGGCACTGAAGCTTTCTTT.

CDR3 protein: CASSDSVQGASYEQYF. The CDR3 nucleotides are TGTGCCAGCAGCGATTCAGTCCAGGGGGCATCCTACGAGCAGTACTTC. The chain joins TRBV7-9 to TRBJ2-7; 8 bases are a match to TRBD1. The CDR3 totals 16 residues. Germline V lookup: CDR1 SEHNR, CDR2 FQNEAQ (reference sequence). The trim removed 5 bases at V and 1 base at J, leaving 10 bases unmatched.

The gene calls are TRBV19 and TRBJ1-1, with 8 bases identical to TRBD1. The CDR3 loop spans 14 amino acids. The trim removed 6 bases at V and 0 bases at J, leaving 3 bases unmatched. CDR1 and CDR2 (germline): LNHDA, SQIVND (reference sequence). The CDR3 sequence is CASRGTGVNTEAFF. CDR3 DNA sequence: TGTGCCAGTAGGGGGACAGGCGTGAACACTGAAGCTTTCTTT.

The V call is TRBV27, the J call TRBJ2-1; TRBD2 matches at 7 bases. Germline trimming cut 2 bases from V and 5 bases from J; bases unmatched to any gene: 6. The CDR3 length is 15 residues. The V gene's germline CDR1 is MNHEY and CDR2 SMNVEV (reference sequence). The chain's CDR3 is CASSLLAEDDNEQFF. The CDR3 region has the DNA TGTGCCAGCAGTTTACTAGCGGAAGACGACAATGAGCAGTTCTTC.

The chain has TRBV30 and TRBJ1-6, with D uncertain. This CDR3 has 14 amino acids. V lost 3 bases, J lost 0 bases, and 6 bases lay in between. Germline V gene sequence: CDR1 GTSNPN, CDR2 SVGIG (reference sequence). The CDR3 nucleotides are TGTGCCTGGAGGTGGAGCTCCTATAATTCACCCCTCCACTTT. Protein sequence: CAWRWSSYNSPLHF.

The chain is built from TRBV6-5 and TRBJ1-4; D is possibly TRBD1 (5 bases). Germline lookup yields CDR1 MNHEY and CDR2 SVGAGI. V was clipped by 0 bases and J by 5 bases, with 10 bases between them. This CDR3 spans 15 amino acids. The CDR3 spells CASSYSGEPNEKLFF. In nucleotides, the CDR3 is TGTGCCAGCAGTTACTCAGGGGAACCGAATGAAAAACTGTTTTTT.

This rearrangement joins TRBV30 to TRBJ1-5; a weak D match, TRBD1 (5 bases). The CDR3 has 17 amino acids. Trimming pared 2 bases from V and 0 bases from J, leaving 17 bases between. Germline CDR1 and CDR2: GTSNPN and SVGIG (reference sequence). CDR3 nucleotides: TGTGCCTGGAGTCCCCTGTGGGGCAATTATAGCAATCAGCCCCAGCATTTT. Translating it yields CAWSPLWGNYSNQPQHF.

The chain links TRBV5-1 to TRBJ1-1, with 7 nucleotides matching TRBD1. The CDR3 consists of 15 residues. Germline assignment: CDR1 SGHRS and CDR2 YFSETQ. The ends lost 2 bases at V and 1 base at J; junction bases unmatched: 5. The CDR3 spells CASSLRRTGNTEAFF. CDR3 DNA: TGCGCCAGCAGCTTACGAAGGACAGGGAACACTGAAGCTTTCTTT.

V usage is TRBV29-1 and J usage is TRBJ2-5, with 8 bases aligning to TRBD1. The CDR3 extends over 14 amino acids. J was trimmed by 2 bases and V by 1 base; bases with no gene match: 3. Germline loops: CDR1 SQVTM, CDR2 ANQGSEA. CDR3 nucleotide sequence: TGCAGCGTTGAAGCCTGGACAGGGCAAGAGACCCAGTACTTC. It codes for CSVEAWTGQETQYF. Full variable domain (rest looked up from reference TRBV29-1 and TRBJ2-5): SAVISQKPSRDICQRGTSLTIQCQVDSQVTMMFWYRQQPGQSLTLIATANQGSEATYESGFVIDKFPISRPNLTFSTLTVSNMSPEDSSIYLCSVEAWTGQETQYFGPGTRLLVL.

This clonotype was detected only once. The chain is built from TRBV10-3 and TRBJ2-1; D gene ambiguous. The ends were cut back, 3 bases at V and 4 bases at J, with 7 bases in the middle. The CDR3 is 13 amino acids. CDR1 and CDR2 (germline): ENHRY, SYGVKD. The CDR3 is CAISESGYNEQFF. CDR3 sequence (DNA): TGTGCCATCAGTGAATCGGGTTACAATGAGCAGTTCTTC.

The CDR3 DNA reads TGTGCCACCAGGGCGCCGGCATACTACGAGCAGTACTTC. It specifies CATRAPAYYEQYF. The chain links TRBV15 to TRBJ2-7; D gene uncertain. Per germline, CDR1 LNHNV and CDR2 YYDKDF (reference sequence). This CDR3 contains 13 residues. V was cut by 6 bases and J by 3 bases, with 12 bases left in between.

The V gene is TRBV6-1, the J gene TRBJ2-1, with 8 bases matching TRBD2. In germline, CDR1 is MNHNS, CDR2 SASEGT. V lost 4 bases, J lost 4 bases, and 6 bases stayed unmatched. The CDR3 spans 15 residues. DNA of the CDR3: TGTGCCAGCAGTGTGGCACGGGAGGGATACAATGAGCAGTTCTTC. Translating gives CASSVAREGYNEQFF.